This is a list of T cell receptor beta chains from one sample in a study of graft-versus-host responses after intestinal transplantation. The table came from immunoSEQ multiplex PCR; TCRdb's copy has only in-frame clones and leaves some out. The data show about 54,000 clones, with about 89% seen just once and around 5.1% held by the top ten. Here the sequenced sample was PBMCs, taken 650 to 690 days after intestinal transplant. These receptors originate from a human patient who received an intestinal transplant, so some T cells may come from the graft donor. Each CDR3 is given with its conserved first and last residue. Fields, in order: CDR3 protein, CDR3 DNA, V gene, D gene, J gene, clone size, CDR3 length. A D gene is named only where the DNA matches it firmly. Clone size is stated in some rows and not others, as once, few, many or a class when expanded.

cdr3_aa: CASRDGYPGKQYF
cdr3_nt: TGCGCCAGCAGGGACGGTTATCCGGGCAAGCAGTACTTC
v_call: TRBV10-2
d_call: NA
j_call: TRBJ2-7
clone_size: NA
cdr3_length: 13

cdr3_aa: CASSLVGSDTQYF
cdr3_nt: TGTGCCAGCAGCCTCGTAGGTTCAGATACGCAGTATTTT
v_call: TRBV5-4
d_call: NA
j_call: TRBJ2-3
clone_size: NA
cdr3_length: 13

cdr3_aa: CASGLGEAAGNTIYF
cdr3_nt: TGTGCTAGTGGTTTGGGAGAGGCTGCTGGAAACACCATATATTTT
v_call: TRBV12-5
d_call: NA
j_call: TRBJ1-3
clone_size: once
cdr3_length: 15

cdr3_aa: CASSLVPDTQYF
cdr3_nt: TGTGCCAGCAGCTTGGTACCGGATACGCAGTATTTT
v_call: TRBV5-4
d_call: NA
j_call: TRBJ2-3
clone_size: NA
cdr3_length: 12

cdr3_aa: CASSKGQESEAFF
cdr3_nt: TGTGCCAGCAGCAAGGGACAGGAGTCTGAAGCTTTCTTT
v_call: TRBV21-1
d_call: NA
j_call: TRBJ1-1
clone_size: NA
cdr3_length: 13

cdr3_aa: CASSLVGGGATDTQYF
cdr3_nt: TGTGCCAGCAGCTTAGTGGGCGGGGGGGCCACAGATACGCAGTATTTT
v_call: TRBV11-2
d_call: TRBD2
j_call: TRBJ2-3
clone_size: NA
cdr3_length: 16

cdr3_aa: CASSLDSGGNTEAFF
cdr3_nt: TGTGCCAGCAGCTTAGATTCCGGAGGGAACACTGAAGCTTTCTTT
v_call: TRBV7-2
d_call: NA
j_call: TRBJ1-1
clone_size: few
cdr3_length: 15

cdr3_aa: CASSARPDLGYTF
cdr3_nt: TGTGCCAGCAGCGCACGCCCGGATCTGGGCTACACCTTC
v_call: TRBV7-9
d_call: NA
j_call: TRBJ1-2
clone_size: NA
cdr3_length: 13

cdr3_aa: CASSPYGTSSTDTQYF
cdr3_nt: TGTGCCAGCTCACCATATGGCACCTCTAGCACAGATACGCAGTATTTT
v_call: TRBV18
d_call: NA
j_call: TRBJ2-3
clone_size: NA
cdr3_length: 16

cdr3_aa: CASSYTWTGRDTEAFF
cdr3_nt: TGTGCCAGCAGTTACACCTGGACAGGGAGGGACACTGAAGCTTTCTTT
v_call: TRBV6-5
d_call: TRBD1
j_call: TRBJ1-1
clone_size: NA
cdr3_length: 16

cdr3_aa: CASSSGLAGRETQYF
cdr3_nt: TGTGCCAGCAGCTCGGGACTAGCGGGGCGGGAGACCCAGTACTTC
v_call: TRBV7-7
d_call: TRBD2
j_call: TRBJ2-5
clone_size: once
cdr3_length: 15

cdr3_aa: CASSEQVYQETQYF
cdr3_nt: TGTGCCAGCAGTGAACAGGTTTACCAAGAGACCCAGTACTTC
v_call: TRBV6-1
d_call: NA
j_call: TRBJ2-5
clone_size: NA
cdr3_length: 14

cdr3_aa: CASSQGGPQETQYF
cdr3_nt: TGCGCCAGCAGCCAGGGGGGGCCCCAAGAGACCCAGTACTTC
v_call: TRBV4-1
d_call: NA
j_call: TRBJ2-5
clone_size: NA
cdr3_length: 14

cdr3_aa: CASSQDPLRVMATEAFF
cdr3_nt: TGCGCCAGCAGCCAAGACCCCCTCAGGGTCATGGCCACTGAAGCTTTCTTT
v_call: TRBV4-1
d_call: NA
j_call: TRBJ1-1
clone_size: medium-sized
cdr3_length: 17

cdr3_aa: CASREGTDYGYTF
cdr3_nt: TGCGCCAGTCGAGAGGGGACAGACTATGGCTACACCTTC
v_call: TRBV5-1
d_call: TRBD1
j_call: TRBJ1-2
clone_size: NA
cdr3_length: 13

cdr3_aa: CATKGLAAYEQYF
cdr3_nt: TGTGCCACCAAGGGACTAGCGGCCTACGAGCAGTACTTC
v_call: TRBV2
d_call: TRBD2
j_call: TRBJ2-7
clone_size: once
cdr3_length: 13

cdr3_aa: CASSSPIGGQAFF
cdr3_nt: TGTGCCAGCAGTTCCCCGATAGGGGGTCAAGCTTTCTTT
v_call: TRBV6-5
d_call: NA
j_call: TRBJ1-1
clone_size: NA
cdr3_length: 13

cdr3_aa: CASSLGGNTEAFF
cdr3_nt: TGCGCCAGCAGCTTAGGAGGGAACACTGAAGCTTTCTTT
v_call: TRBV5-1
d_call: NA
j_call: TRBJ1-1
clone_size: NA
cdr3_length: 13

cdr3_aa: CASSYRRPRGLPSEAFF
cdr3_nt: TGTGCCAGCAGCTACCGCCGGCCCAGGGGGCTCCCTTCAGAAGCTTTCTTT
v_call: TRBV11-2
d_call: TRBD1
j_call: TRBJ1-1
clone_size: NA
cdr3_length: 17

cdr3_aa: CASSLSVFSPLHF
cdr3_nt: TGTGCCAGCAGCTTATCGGTTTTTTCACCCCTCCACTTT
v_call: TRBV11-2
d_call: NA
j_call: TRBJ1-6
clone_size: NA
cdr3_length: 13

cdr3_aa: CASSQTQGPLYEQYF
cdr3_nt: TGCGCCAGCAGCCAAACACAGGGACCATTGTACGAGCAGTACTTC
v_call: TRBV4-1
d_call: NA
j_call: TRBJ2-7
clone_size: NA
cdr3_length: 15

cdr3_aa: CASTPAGGEYNEQFF
cdr3_nt: TGTGCCAGCACCCCGGCGGGTGGGGAGTACAATGAGCAGTTCTTC
v_call: TRBV5-5
d_call: NA
j_call: TRBJ2-1
clone_size: NA
cdr3_length: 15

cdr3_aa: CASSPMGGGYYNEQFF
cdr3_nt: TGTGCCAGCAGCCCCATGGGAGGGGGATACTACAATGAGCAGTTCTTC
v_call: TRBV11-2
d_call: NA
j_call: TRBJ2-1
clone_size: NA
cdr3_length: 16

cdr3_aa: CAIGSTGSSYEQYF
cdr3_nt: TGTGCCATCGGATCCACGGGGAGCTCCTACGAGCAGTACTTC
v_call: TRBV10-3
d_call: NA
j_call: TRBJ2-7
clone_size: NA
cdr3_length: 14

cdr3_aa: CASSFTGFHEQYF
cdr3_nt: TGTGCCAGCAGCTTTACAGGCTTCCACGAGCAGTACTTC
v_call: TRBV11-3
d_call: NA
j_call: TRBJ2-7
clone_size: NA
cdr3_length: 13

cdr3_aa: CASSLGGPGVYQPQHF
cdr3_nt: TGTGCCAGCAGCTTAGGAGGTCCAGGGGTGTATCAGCCCCAGCATTTT
v_call: TRBV7-8
d_call: NA
j_call: TRBJ1-5
clone_size: NA
cdr3_length: 16

cdr3_aa: CASSSGSQAFF
cdr3_nt: TGTGCCAGCAGTTCCGGTAGTCAAGCTTTCTTT
v_call: TRBV27
d_call: NA
j_call: TRBJ1-1
clone_size: NA
cdr3_length: 11

cdr3_aa: CSVGTANTEAFF
cdr3_nt: TGCAGCGTTGGGACAGCGAACACTGAAGCTTTCTTT
v_call: TRBV29-1
d_call: NA
j_call: TRBJ1-1
clone_size: NA
cdr3_length: 12

cdr3_aa: CASSQDSSGANVLTF
cdr3_nt: TGTGCCAGCAGCCAAGACAGCTCTGGGGCCAACGTCCTGACTTTC
v_call: TRBV4-2
d_call: NA
j_call: TRBJ2-6
clone_size: NA
cdr3_length: 15

cdr3_aa: CASSLVSDFYEQYF
cdr3_nt: TGCGCCAGCAGCTTGGTGTCAGATTTTTACGAGCAGTACTTC
v_call: TRBV5-1
d_call: NA
j_call: TRBJ2-7
clone_size: NA
cdr3_length: 14

cdr3_aa: CASSFREMRELFF
cdr3_nt: TGCGCCAGCAGCTTCAGGGAAATGCGGGAGCTGTTTTTT
v_call: TRBV5-1
d_call: NA
j_call: TRBJ2-2
clone_size: NA
cdr3_length: 13

cdr3_aa: CAWSVVPGGEQYF
cdr3_nt: TGTGCCTGGAGTGTTGTTCCAGGGGGCGAGCAGTACTTC
v_call: TRBV30
d_call: TRBD1
j_call: TRBJ2-7
clone_size: NA
cdr3_length: 13

cdr3_aa: CATSRTGYTNYGYTF
cdr3_nt: TGTGCCACCAGCAGAACAGGATATACTAACTATGGCTACACCTTC
v_call: TRBV15
d_call: NA
j_call: TRBJ1-2
clone_size: NA
cdr3_length: 15

cdr3_aa: CASSLGRTGSVKYGYTF
cdr3_nt: TGTGCCAGCAGCTTGGGAAGGACAGGTTCAGTTAAGTATGGCTACACCTTC
v_call: TRBV5-8
d_call: TRBD1
j_call: TRBJ1-2
clone_size: NA
cdr3_length: 17